This T cell receptor beta chain was found in a study of blood T cell repertoires in COVID-19. Study processing details: Amplified reference gene primers provided the basis for estimating nucleated cell counts. Only in-frame clones appear in the TCRdb table, and some are missing; sequencing was by immunoSEQ multiplex PCR. That table is the source of V, J and clone size, and D and trimming were worked out from the DNA. The repertoire holds fewer than 200,000 clones, with over 80% as singletons. The CDR3 contains 14 residues. Germline V lookup: CDR1 SGHVS, CDR2 FQNEAQ. Trimming left V 3 bases short and J 2 bases short, with 10 bases between.

The sample was PBMCs or T cells enriched from blood (not recorded which). The V call is TRBV7-8, the J call TRBJ1-1; D perhaps matches TRBD1 (6 bases). The sequence came from a woman between 45 and 60 years old who had recovered from COVID-19. In DNA, the CDR3 is TGTGCCAGCAGCTTTAGGGGGAGTAACACTGAAGCTTTCTTT. Translation gives CASSFRGSNTEAFF.